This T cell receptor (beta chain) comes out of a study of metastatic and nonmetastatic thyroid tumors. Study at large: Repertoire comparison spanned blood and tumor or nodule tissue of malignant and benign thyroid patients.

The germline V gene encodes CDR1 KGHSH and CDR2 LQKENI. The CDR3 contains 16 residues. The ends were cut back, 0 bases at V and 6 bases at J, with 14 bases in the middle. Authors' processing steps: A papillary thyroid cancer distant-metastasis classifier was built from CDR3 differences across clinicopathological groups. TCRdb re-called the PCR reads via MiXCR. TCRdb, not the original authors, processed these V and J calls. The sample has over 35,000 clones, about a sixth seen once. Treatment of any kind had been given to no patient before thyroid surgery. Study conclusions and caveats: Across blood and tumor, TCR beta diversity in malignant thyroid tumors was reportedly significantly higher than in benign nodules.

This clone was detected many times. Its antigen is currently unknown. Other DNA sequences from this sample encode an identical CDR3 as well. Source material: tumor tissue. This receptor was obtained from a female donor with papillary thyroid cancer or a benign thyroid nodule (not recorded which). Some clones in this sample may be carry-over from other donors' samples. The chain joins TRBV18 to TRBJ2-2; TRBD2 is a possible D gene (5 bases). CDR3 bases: TGTGCCAGCTCACCACCGTCACTAGTTACCTCCGGGGAGCTGTTTTTT. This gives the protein CASSPPSLVTSGELFF.